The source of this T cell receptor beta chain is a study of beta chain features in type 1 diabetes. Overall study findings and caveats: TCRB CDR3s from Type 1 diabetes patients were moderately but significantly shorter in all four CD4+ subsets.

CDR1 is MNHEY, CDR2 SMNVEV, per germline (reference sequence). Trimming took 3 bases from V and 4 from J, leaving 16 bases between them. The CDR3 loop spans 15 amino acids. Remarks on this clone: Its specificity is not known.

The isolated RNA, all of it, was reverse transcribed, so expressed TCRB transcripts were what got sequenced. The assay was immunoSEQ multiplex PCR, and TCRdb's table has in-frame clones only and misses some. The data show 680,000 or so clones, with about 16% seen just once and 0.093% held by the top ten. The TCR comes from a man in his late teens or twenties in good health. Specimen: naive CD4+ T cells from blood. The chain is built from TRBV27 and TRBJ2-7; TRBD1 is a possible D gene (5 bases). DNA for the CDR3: TGTGCCAGCAGTTTGGGGCAGGTCCTGACTTACGAGCAGTACTTC. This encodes CASSLGQVLTYEQYF.